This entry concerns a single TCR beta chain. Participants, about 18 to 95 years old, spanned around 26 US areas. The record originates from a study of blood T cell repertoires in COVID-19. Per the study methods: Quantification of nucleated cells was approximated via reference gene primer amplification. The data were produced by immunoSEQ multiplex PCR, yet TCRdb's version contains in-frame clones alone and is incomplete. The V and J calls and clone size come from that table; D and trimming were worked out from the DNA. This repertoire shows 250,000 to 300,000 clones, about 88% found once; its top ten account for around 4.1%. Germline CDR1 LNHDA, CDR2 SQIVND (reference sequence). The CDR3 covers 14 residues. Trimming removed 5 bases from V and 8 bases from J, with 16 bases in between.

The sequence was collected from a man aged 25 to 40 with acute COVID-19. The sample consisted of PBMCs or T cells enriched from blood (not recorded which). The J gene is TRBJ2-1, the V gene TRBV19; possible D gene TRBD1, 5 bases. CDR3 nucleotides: TGTGCCAGTAGTTCGCAGGGAAAAGTCGATGAGCAGTTCTTC. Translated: CASSSQGKVDEQFF.